A selection of T cell receptor beta chains follows, all from one sample in a study of blood T cells in healthy people across ages. MiXCR, run by TCRdb on the 5' RACE reads, gives a single entry per CDR3 protein. The profile shows 750,000 to 850,000 distinct CDR3 sequences, around a quarter of them singletons. The data also belong to a second study, concerning T cells of mothers and their children.

Sequenced material: blood. The source of these receptors is a boy younger than 18 in good health. CDR3s include the opening cysteine and the closing phenylalanine or tryptophan. The order of the fields is J gene, V gene, D gene, clone size, CDR3 DNA, CDR3 protein. D genes are given only for firm matches. Size is stated for part of the rows, as once, few or many counts, or as a class when the clone is expanded.

j_gene: TRBJ1-1
v_gene: TRBV11-1
d_gene: -
abundance: few
CDR3nt: TGTGCCAGCAGCTTTGCTCGGACCGGTAACACTGAAGCTTTCTTT
CDR3aa: CASSFARTGNTEAFF

j_gene: TRBJ2-7
v_gene: TRBV20-1
d_gene: -
abundance: -
CDR3nt: TGCAGTGCCCCGGGCAGGGCCCCCTACGAGCAGTACTTC
CDR3aa: CSAPGRAPYEQYF

j_gene: TRBJ2-5
v_gene: TRBV7-3
d_gene: -
abundance: few
CDR3nt: TGTGCCAGCAGCTTATCCACTAGCTCAGGAGAGACCCAGTACTTC
CDR3aa: CASSLSTSSGETQYF

j_gene: TRBJ2-7
v_gene: TRBV7-6
d_gene: -
abundance: -
CDR3nt: TGTGCCAGCAGCTTAGCGTACACAGGGAACGAGCAGTACTTC
CDR3aa: CASSLAYTGNEQYF

j_gene: TRBJ2-7
v_gene: TRBV7-2
d_gene: TRBD2
abundance: -
CDR3nt: TGTGCCAGCGGGACTAGCGGGGGTCTCTACGAGCAGTACTTC
CDR3aa: CASGTSGGLYEQYF

j_gene: TRBJ2-1
v_gene: TRBV29-1
d_gene: TRBD2
abundance: -
CDR3nt: TGCAGCGTTGAAGGGGCTAGCGGGGGGTACAATGAGCAGTTCTTC
CDR3aa: CSVEGASGGYNEQFF

j_gene: TRBJ2-7
v_gene: TRBV27
d_gene: TRBD1
abundance: many
CDR3nt: TGTGCCAGCAGCTACGGGACAGGCTACGAGCAGTACTTC
CDR3aa: CASSYGTGYEQYF

j_gene: TRBJ2-5
v_gene: TRBV4-3
d_gene: -
abundance: -
CDR3nt: TGCGCCAGCAGCCAAGATCGGCCTAGTTTGAAGACCCAGTACTTC
CDR3aa: CASSQDRPSLKTQYF

j_gene: TRBJ2-5
v_gene: TRBV7-7
d_gene: TRBD1
abundance: few
CDR3nt: TGTGCTAGCAGTCAGGGACAGGGGGCTCTGGAGACCCAGTACTTC
CDR3aa: CASSQGQGALETQYF

j_gene: TRBJ1-1
v_gene: TRBV12-3/TRBV12-4
d_gene: -
abundance: -
CDR3nt: TGTGCCAGCAGTTTAGGGAGGGCTGAAGCTTTCTTT
CDR3aa: CASSLGRAEAFF

j_gene: TRBJ2-5
v_gene: TRBV10-3
d_gene: -
abundance: once
CDR3nt: TGTGCCATCACATGGAATCCCCAAGAGACCCAGTACTTC
CDR3aa: CAITWNPQETQYF

j_gene: TRBJ2-5
v_gene: TRBV6-5
d_gene: TRBD2
abundance: few
CDR3nt: TGTGCCAGCAGTCTACACACTAGCGCGATCCAAGAGACCCAGTACTTC
CDR3aa: CASSLHTSAIQETQYF

j_gene: TRBJ2-1
v_gene: TRBV24-1
d_gene: -
abundance: few
CDR3nt: TGTGCCACCAGTGATTTGGGGCCAGGGCCCGACAATGAGCAGTTCTTC
CDR3aa: CATSDLGPGPDNEQFF

j_gene: TRBJ2-5
v_gene: TRBV9
d_gene: -
abundance: -
CDR3nt: TGTGCCAGCAGCGTAGTGGGACAAACGTACCAAGAGACCCAGTACTTC
CDR3aa: CASSVVGQTYQETQYF

j_gene: TRBJ2-5
v_gene: TRBV29-1
d_gene: TRBD1
abundance: once
CDR3nt: TGCAGCGTACAGGGGCCTAAGACCCAAGAGACCCAGTACTTC
CDR3aa: CSVQGPKTQETQYF

j_gene: TRBJ2-3
v_gene: TRBV7-2
d_gene: TRBD2
abundance: -
CDR3nt: TGTGCCAGCAGCGGCAAGCGGGGGGGCCTTGCAGATACGCAGTATTTT
CDR3aa: CASSGKRGGLADTQYF

j_gene: TRBJ2-7
v_gene: TRBV6-5
d_gene: TRBD1
abundance: -
CDR3nt: TGTGCCAGCAGTTACACCGGGACAGGGGCAGGCGAGCAGTACTTC
CDR3aa: CASSYTGTGAGEQYF

j_gene: TRBJ2-3
v_gene: TRBV25-1
d_gene: TRBD2
abundance: -
CDR3nt: TGTGCCAGCAGTGAACTTCGTGGCGGGGGGGTCGACACAGATACGCAGTATTTT
CDR3aa: CASSELRGGGVDTDTQYF

j_gene: TRBJ1-6
v_gene: TRBV19
d_gene: -
abundance: few
CDR3nt: TGTGCCAGTAGTATCGCAAGTTATAATTCACCCCTCCACTTT
CDR3aa: CASSIASYNSPLHF

j_gene: TRBJ1-2
v_gene: TRBV20-1
d_gene: TRBD1
abundance: -
CDR3nt: TGCAGTGCGCAGGACCTTTGGGACAGCCCCACCTACACCTTC
CDR3aa: CSAQDLWDSPTYTF

j_gene: TRBJ2-7
v_gene: TRBV5-1
d_gene: -
abundance: few
CDR3nt: TGCGCCAGCAGCCTAACCGTGGAGGGCTACTCCTACGAGCAGTACTTC
CDR3aa: CASSLTVEGYSYEQYF

j_gene: TRBJ1-5
v_gene: TRBV7-2
d_gene: TRBD1
abundance: few
CDR3nt: TGTGCCAGCAGCTCGACAGGGGGCGTCGGTCAGCCCCAGCATTTT
CDR3aa: CASSSTGGVGQPQHF

j_gene: TRBJ2-1
v_gene: TRBV6-2/TRBV6-3
d_gene: -
abundance: few
CDR3nt: TGTGCCAGCAGTTTAGTTTATGGGCTAGCTAGATCGGGAAACAATGAGCAGTTCTTC
CDR3aa: CASSLVYGLARSGNNEQFF

j_gene: TRBJ2-1
v_gene: TRBV3-1
d_gene: -
abundance: few
CDR3nt: TGTGCCAGCAGCCAAGTCTCTGAGCAGTTCTTC
CDR3aa: CASSQVSEQFF

j_gene: TRBJ1-2
v_gene: TRBV29-1
d_gene: -
abundance: -
CDR3nt: TGCAGCGTTGAAGCAGGGAACTATGGCTACACCTTC
CDR3aa: CSVEAGNYGYTF

j_gene: TRBJ2-5
v_gene: TRBV5-6
d_gene: TRBD1
abundance: -
CDR3nt: TGTGCCAGCACCGTATCCGGGACAGGGGTTTTCTACGAGCGGTACTTC
CDR3aa: CASTVSGTGVFYERYF

j_gene: TRBJ1-1
v_gene: TRBV6-5
d_gene: -
abundance: few
CDR3nt: TGTGCCAGCAGTTACTCGAGGGGATGGACTGAAGCTTTCTTT
CDR3aa: CASSYSRGWTEAFF

j_gene: TRBJ1-5
v_gene: TRBV4-3
d_gene: -
abundance: many
CDR3nt: TGCGCCAGCAGCCAAGAAGGGTATGAGGCAGCCAATCAGCCCCAGCATTTT
CDR3aa: CASSQEGYEAANQPQHF

j_gene: TRBJ1-5
v_gene: TRBV12-3/TRBV12-4
d_gene: -
abundance: few
CDR3nt: TGTGCCAGCAGCTATACAAATAGCAATCAGCCCCAGCATTTT
CDR3aa: CASSYTNSNQPQHF

j_gene: TRBJ1-5
v_gene: TRBV2
d_gene: TRBD1
abundance: -
CDR3nt: TGTGCCAGCAGTGGGGCAGGGGGTGTTCAGCCCCAGCATTTT
CDR3aa: CASSGAGGVQPQHF

j_gene: TRBJ1-1
v_gene: TRBV4-3
d_gene: TRBD1
abundance: few
CDR3nt: TGCGCCAGCAGCCAAGATCGGACAGGGGACACTGAAGCTTTCTTT
CDR3aa: CASSQDRTGDTEAFF

j_gene: TRBJ1-2
v_gene: TRBV12-3/TRBV12-4
d_gene: -
abundance: -
CDR3nt: TGTGCCAGCAGTTCCAGGGCAGGGGACTATGGCTACACCTTC
CDR3aa: CASSSRAGDYGYTF

j_gene: TRBJ2-1
v_gene: TRBV28
d_gene: -
abundance: -
CDR3nt: TGTGCCAGCAGTTTTACAGGGGAGCAGTTCTTC
CDR3aa: CASSFTGEQFF

j_gene: TRBJ2-4
v_gene: TRBV3-1
d_gene: -
abundance: few
CDR3nt: TGTGCCAGCAGCCACAAGGGAAACATTCAGTACTTC
CDR3aa: CASSHKGNIQYF